Listed below are T cell receptor beta chains from one sample, sequenced in a study of blood T cells in healthy people across ages. From the 5' RACE reads, TCRdb called clonotypes with MiXCR, one entry per CDR3 protein. This table has nearly 1 million distinct CDR3 sequences, roughly 50% appearing once. The sample taken for sequencing was blood. The origin of the receptors is an older woman in good health. Each CDR3 is given with its conserved first and last residue. Fields, in order: CDR3 protein, CDR3 DNA, clone size, D gene, J gene, V gene. A D gene is named only where the DNA matches it firmly. Some rows mark clone size as missing; the rest say once, few, many or name a class of expanded clone.

CDR3aa: CASSLGGNIQYF; CDR3nt: TGTGCCAGCAGTTTAGGTGGGAACATTCAGTACTTC; abundance: many; d_gene: NA; j_gene: TRBJ2-4; v_gene: TRBV12-3/TRBV12-4
CDR3aa: CASTPLRWEGDPYEQYF; CDR3nt: TGTGCCAGCACCCCATTGAGGTGGGAGGGCGACCCCTACGAGCAGTACTTC; abundance: few; d_gene: NA; j_gene: TRBJ2-7; v_gene: TRBV21-1
CDR3aa: CAISESADRGRGYTF; CDR3nt: TGTGCCATCAGTGAGTCTGCTGACAGGGGCCGCGGCTACACCTTC; abundance: few; d_gene: TRBD1; j_gene: TRBJ1-2; v_gene: TRBV10-3
CDR3aa: CASSSPADSAYNEQFF; CDR3nt: TGTGCCAGCAGTTCGCCGGCCGATTCTGCCTACAATGAGCAGTTCTTC; abundance: NA; d_gene: NA; j_gene: TRBJ2-1; v_gene: TRBV28
CDR3aa: CASSLPGSRYEQYF; CDR3nt: TGTGCCAGCAGTTTACCCGGCTCGCGGTACGAGCAGTACTTC; abundance: NA; d_gene: NA; j_gene: TRBJ2-7; v_gene: TRBV12-3/TRBV12-4
CDR3aa: CASSNRGLSSYNEQFF; CDR3nt: TGTGCCAGCAGCAACAGGGGTCTTAGCTCCTACAATGAGCAGTTCTTC; abundance: NA; d_gene: TRBD1; j_gene: TRBJ2-1; v_gene: TRBV12-3/TRBV12-4
CDR3aa: CASSLRLAISYNEQYF; CDR3nt: TGTGCCAGCAGCCTGCGACTAGCGATTTCCTACAATGAGCAGTACTTC; abundance: NA; d_gene: TRBD2; j_gene: TRBJ2-7; v_gene: TRBV7-2
CDR3aa: CARSEPYYEQYF; CDR3nt: TGTGCCCGCAGTGAGCCGTACTACGAGCAGTACTTC; abundance: once; d_gene: NA; j_gene: TRBJ2-7; v_gene: TRBV2
CDR3aa: CASSFSQGDNEQFF; CDR3nt: TGTGCCAGCAGTTTCTCCCAGGGTGACAATGAGCAGTTCTTC; abundance: NA; d_gene: NA; j_gene: TRBJ2-1; v_gene: TRBV28
CDR3aa: CASMLIVGRNEKLFF; CDR3nt: TGTGCCAGCATGCTCATAGTGGGCCGCAATGAAAAACTGTTTTTT; abundance: few; d_gene: NA; j_gene: TRBJ1-4; v_gene: TRBV7-3
CDR3aa: CASSLDSLRFTDTQYF; CDR3nt: TGTGCCAGCAGCTTGGACAGCCTAAGGTTCACAGATACGCAGTATTTT; abundance: NA; d_gene: NA; j_gene: TRBJ2-3; v_gene: TRBV7-9
CDR3aa: CASSPALAGAGGELFF; CDR3nt: TGTGCCAGCAGTCCTGCTCTAGCGGGAGCCGGAGGGGAGCTGTTTTTT; abundance: NA; d_gene: TRBD2; j_gene: TRBJ2-2; v_gene: TRBV28
CDR3aa: CAHNSFIHEQYF; CDR3nt: TGTGCCCATAATAGCTTTATTCACGAGCAGTACTTC; abundance: NA; d_gene: NA; j_gene: TRBJ2-7; v_gene: TRBV14
CDR3aa: CSARDGRRGYEQYF; CDR3nt: TGCAGTGCTAGAGACGGCCGCCGGGGCTACGAGCAGTACTTC; abundance: NA; d_gene: NA; j_gene: TRBJ2-7; v_gene: TRBV20-1
CDR3aa: CAWGHLHGDYEQYF; CDR3nt: TGTGCCTGGGGTCACCTCCATGGAGATTACGAGCAGTACTTC; abundance: few; d_gene: NA; j_gene: TRBJ2-7; v_gene: TRBV30
CDR3aa: CASSYLGVGGPPLKVYEQYF; CDR3nt: TGTGCCAGCAGTTACCTAGGGGTGGGCGGACCACCCCTAAAGGTTTACGAGCAGTACTTC; abundance: many; d_gene: NA; j_gene: TRBJ2-7; v_gene: TRBV6-2/TRBV6-3
CDR3aa: CATSDGATYEQYF; CDR3nt: TGTGCCACCAGTGATGGCGCCACCTACGAGCAGTACTTC; abundance: NA; d_gene: NA; j_gene: TRBJ2-7; v_gene: TRBV24-1
CDR3aa: CASSSGEVRVNYGYTF; CDR3nt: TGTGCCAGCAGTTCCGGGGAGGTGAGGGTGAACTATGGCTACACCTTC; abundance: few; d_gene: NA; j_gene: TRBJ1-2; v_gene: TRBV12-3/TRBV12-4
CDR3aa: CAISESRGPGETQYF; CDR3nt: TGTGCCATCAGTGAATCGAGGGGGCCGGGGGAGACCCAGTACTTC; abundance: once; d_gene: TRBD1; j_gene: TRBJ2-5; v_gene: TRBV10-3
CDR3aa: CASSRYTGRGTQYF; CDR3nt: TGTGCCAGCAGTAGATATACGGGCCGCGGTACGCAGTATTTT; abundance: NA; d_gene: NA; j_gene: TRBJ2-3; v_gene: TRBV6-5
CDR3aa: CASAVSGYNEQFF; CDR3nt: TGTGCCAGCGCAGTTAGCGGGTACAATGAGCAGTTCTTC; abundance: NA; d_gene: TRBD2; j_gene: TRBJ2-1; v_gene: TRBV6-2/TRBV6-3
CDR3aa: CASKPGQQSYEQYF; CDR3nt: TGTGCCAGTAAGCCGGGACAGCAATCCTACGAGCAGTACTTC; abundance: NA; d_gene: TRBD1; j_gene: TRBJ2-7; v_gene: TRBV7-8
CDR3aa: CASRHQTGADTQYF; CDR3nt: TGTGCCAGCAGACACCAGACCGGGGCAGATACGCAGTATTTT; abundance: few; d_gene: NA; j_gene: TRBJ2-3; v_gene: TRBV7-9
CDR3aa: CSARDRGRNSYEQYF; CDR3nt: TGCAGTGCTAGAGATCGGGGACGCAACTCCTACGAGCAGTACTTC; abundance: few; d_gene: NA; j_gene: TRBJ2-7; v_gene: TRBV20-1
CDR3aa: CSVSVRVPNSGANVLTF; CDR3nt: TGCAGCGTCTCCGTCAGGGTACCCAATTCTGGGGCCAACGTCCTGACTTTC; abundance: NA; d_gene: NA; j_gene: TRBJ2-6; v_gene: TRBV29-1
CDR3aa: CSARETSGGKTQYF; CDR3nt: TGCAGTGCTAGAGAGACTAGCGGGGGGAAGACCCAGTACTTC; abundance: NA; d_gene: TRBD2; j_gene: TRBJ2-5; v_gene: TRBV20-1
CDR3aa: CASSLSSVGGYGYTF; CDR3nt: TGTGCCAGCAGCTTGTCGTCAGTCGGGGGGTATGGCTACACCTTC; abundance: NA; d_gene: NA; j_gene: TRBJ1-2; v_gene: TRBV5-5
CDR3aa: CASSQVGLAAPQETQYF; CDR3nt: TGTGCCAGCAGCCAAGTCGGACTGGCAGCTCCCCAAGAGACCCAGTACTTC; abundance: few; d_gene: NA; j_gene: TRBJ2-5; v_gene: TRBV4-2
CDR3aa: CSARRPGVEQYF; CDR3nt: TGCAGTGCTAGGCGTCCTGGGGTTGAGCAGTACTTC; abundance: NA; d_gene: NA; j_gene: TRBJ2-7; v_gene: TRBV20-1
CDR3aa: CASSPLGTSGSSYEQYF; CDR3nt: TGTGCCAGCTCACCTTTAGGGACTAGCGGAAGCTCCTACGAGCAGTACTTC; abundance: few; d_gene: TRBD2; j_gene: TRBJ2-7; v_gene: TRBV18
CDR3aa: CASSSTSGDNEQFF; CDR3nt: TGTGCCAGCAGCTCGACTAGCGGGGACAATGAGCAGTTCTTC; abundance: NA; d_gene: TRBD2; j_gene: TRBJ2-1; v_gene: TRBV6-5
CDR3aa: CASSPSGSRETQYF; CDR3nt: TGTGCCAGCAGTCCTAGCGGGAGTAGAGAGACCCAGTACTTC; abundance: many; d_gene: TRBD2; j_gene: TRBJ2-5; v_gene: TRBV27